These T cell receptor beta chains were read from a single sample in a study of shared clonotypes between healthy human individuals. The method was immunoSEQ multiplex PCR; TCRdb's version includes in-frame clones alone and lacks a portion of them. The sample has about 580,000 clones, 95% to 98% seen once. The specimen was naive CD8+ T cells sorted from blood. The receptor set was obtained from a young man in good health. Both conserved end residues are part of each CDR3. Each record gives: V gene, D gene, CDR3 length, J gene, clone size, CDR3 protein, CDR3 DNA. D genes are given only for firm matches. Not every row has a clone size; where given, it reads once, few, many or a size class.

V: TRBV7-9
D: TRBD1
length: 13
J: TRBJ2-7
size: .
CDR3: CAIGTGDSYEQYF
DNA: TGTGCCATTGGGACAGGGGACTCCTACGAGCAGTACTTC

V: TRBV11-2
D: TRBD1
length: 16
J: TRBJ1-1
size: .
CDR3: CASSLDNDRVNTEAFF
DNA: TGTGCCAGCAGCTTAGATAATGACAGGGTAAACACTGAAGCTTTCTTT

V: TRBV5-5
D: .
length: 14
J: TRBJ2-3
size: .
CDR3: CASSSPGDTDTQYF
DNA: TGTGCCAGCAGCTCCCCCGGCGATACAGATACGCAGTATTTT

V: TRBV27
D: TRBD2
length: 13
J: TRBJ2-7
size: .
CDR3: CASGPGGPREQYF
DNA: TGTGCCAGCGGGCCGGGGGGGCCCCGCGAGCAGTACTTC

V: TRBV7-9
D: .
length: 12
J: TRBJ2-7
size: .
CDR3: CASSDRAYEQYF
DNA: TGTGCCAGCAGCGATAGGGCCTACGAGCAGTACTTC

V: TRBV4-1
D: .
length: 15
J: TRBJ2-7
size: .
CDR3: CASSRGQTGDYEQYF
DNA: TGCGCCAGCAGCCGCGGACAGACCGGGGACTACGAGCAGTACTTC

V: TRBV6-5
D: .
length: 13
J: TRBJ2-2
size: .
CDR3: CASSYTGAGELFF
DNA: TGTGCCAGCAGTTACACGGGTGCCGGGGAGCTGTTTTTT

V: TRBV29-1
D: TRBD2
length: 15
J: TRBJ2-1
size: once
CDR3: CSVLGLAGENNEQFF
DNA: TGCAGCGTCCTCGGACTAGCGGGAGAGAACAATGAGCAGTTCTTC

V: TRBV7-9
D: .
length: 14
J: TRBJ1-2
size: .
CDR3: CASSSRQANYGYTF
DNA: TGTGCCAGCAGCTCGAGACAGGCAAACTATGGCTACACCTTC

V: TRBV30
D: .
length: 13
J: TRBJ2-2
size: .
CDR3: CACVKPNTGELFF
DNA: TGTGCCTGTGTCAAGCCGAACACCGGGGAGCTGTTTTTT

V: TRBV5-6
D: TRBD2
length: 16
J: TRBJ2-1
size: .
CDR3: CASSHREGVPYNEQFF
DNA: TGTGCCAGCAGCCATAGGGAGGGAGTCCCCTACAATGAGCAGTTCTTC

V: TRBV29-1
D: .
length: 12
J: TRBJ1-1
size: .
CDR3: CSVAHQGKGAFF
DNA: TGCAGCGTTGCCCATCAAGGAAAAGGAGCTTTCTTT

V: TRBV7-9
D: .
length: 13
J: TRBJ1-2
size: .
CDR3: CASSQGGFYGYTF
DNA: TGTGCCAGCAGCCAAGGGGGATTCTATGGCTACACCTTC

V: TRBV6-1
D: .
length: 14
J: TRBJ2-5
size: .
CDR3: CASSESLVGETQYF
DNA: TGTGCCAGCAGTGAATCGCTGGTTGGGGAGACCCAGTACTTC

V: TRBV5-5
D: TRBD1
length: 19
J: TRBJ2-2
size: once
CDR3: CASSLFGPGQGANTGELFF
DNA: TGTGCCAGCAGCTTGTTCGGGCCAGGACAGGGGGCGAACACCGGGGAGCTGTTTTTT

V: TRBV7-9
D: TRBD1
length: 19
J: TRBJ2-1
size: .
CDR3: CASRPAGDRDENSYNEQFF
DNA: TGTGCCAGCAGACCGGCAGGGGACAGGGATGAGAATAGCTACAATGAGCAGTTCTTC

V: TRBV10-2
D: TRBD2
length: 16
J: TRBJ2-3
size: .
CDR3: CASSRLAGGPSDTQYF
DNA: TGCGCCAGCAGTCGCCTAGCGGGAGGGCCATCAGATACGCAGTATTTT

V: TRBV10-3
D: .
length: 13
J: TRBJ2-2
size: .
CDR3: CAIAPDSTGELFF
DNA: TGTGCCATCGCCCCCGACAGCACCGGGGAGCTGTTTTTT

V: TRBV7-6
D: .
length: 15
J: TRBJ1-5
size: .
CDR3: CASSLYGGLMEPQHF
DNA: TGTGCCAGCAGCTTATATGGGGGACTCATGGAGCCCCAGCATTTT

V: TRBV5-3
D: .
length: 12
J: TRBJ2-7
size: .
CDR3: CAQPAVPLEQYF
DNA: TGTGCACAGCCCGCGGTCCCCCTCGAGCAGTACTTC

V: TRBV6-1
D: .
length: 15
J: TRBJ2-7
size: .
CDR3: CASSEFDPRSYEQYF
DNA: TGTGCCAGCAGTGAATTCGACCCAAGGTCCTACGAGCAGTACTTC

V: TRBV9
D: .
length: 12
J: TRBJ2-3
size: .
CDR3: CASSVNTDTQYF
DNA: TGTGCCAGCAGCGTCAACACAGATACGCAGTATTTT

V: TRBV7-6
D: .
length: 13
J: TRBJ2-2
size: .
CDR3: CASSPGSPGELFF
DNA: TGTGCCAGCAGCCCGGGCAGCCCCGGGGAGCTGTTTTTT

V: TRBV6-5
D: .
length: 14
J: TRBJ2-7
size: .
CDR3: CASSSIDRSYEQYF
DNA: TGTGCCAGCAGCTCAATTGACAGGAGCTACGAGCAGTACTTC

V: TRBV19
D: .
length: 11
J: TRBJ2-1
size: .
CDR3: CASIGDHEQFF
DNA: TGTGCCAGTATCGGGGATCACGAGCAGTTCTTC

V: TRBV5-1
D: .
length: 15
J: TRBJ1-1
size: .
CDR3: CASSLAAKANTEAFF
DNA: TGCGCCAGCAGCTTGGCGGCAAAGGCGAACACTGAAGCTTTCTTT

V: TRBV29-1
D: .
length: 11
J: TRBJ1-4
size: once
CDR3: CSVSFGGLWFF
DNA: TGCAGCGTTTCATTTGGAGGGCTTTGGTTTTTT